What follows are 27 T cell receptor beta chains derived from one specimen sequenced in a study of blood T cell repertoires in COVID-19. This table comes from immunoSEQ multiplex PCR, and its TCRdb copy is limited to in-frame clones, with some not included. The profile shows 260,000 or so clones, roughly 88% of them singletons. The sequenced sample was peripheral blood. All receptors come from a human donor in a cohort sampled during active COVID-19.

The chain recombines TRBV19 with TRBJ2-6; maybe TRBD1 (5 bases). V was trimmed by 2 bases and J by 0 bases, leaving 11 bases between them. The CDR3 runs to 17 residues. The germline V gene encodes CDR1 LNHDA and CDR2 SQIVND (reference sequence). Written as DNA, the CDR3 is TGTGCCAGTAGTATAAGTCAGGACACCTCTGGGGCCAACGTCCTGACTTTC. It codes for CASSISQDTSGANVLTF. Full variable domain (outside the CDR3, taken from reference TRBV19 and TRBJ2-6): DGGITQSPKYLFRKEGQNVTLSCEQNLNHDAMYWYRQDPGQGLRLIYYSQIVNDFQKGDIAEGYSVSREKKESFPLTVTSAQKNPTAFYLCASSISQDTSGANVLTFGAGSRLTVL.

The chain couples TRBV15 to TRBJ1-2, with D possibly matching TRBD1 (5 bases). Germline lookup yields CDR1 LNHNV and CDR2 YYDKDF (reference sequence). Trimming stripped 0 bases from V and 7 bases from J, with 12 bases between. The CDR3 consists of 14 residues. The CDR3 DNA sequence: TGTGCCACCAGCAGAGATTTAAGCAGGGCTGGCTACACCTTC. Translating gives CATSRDLSRAGYTF.

The chain uses TRBV7-9 and TRBJ1-6, with 7 bases identical to TRBD1. There are 15 residues in the CDR3. The V and J ends lost 5 bases and 8 bases, in that order; junction bases with no gene match: 9. Germline-derived CDR1 and CDR2 are SEHNR and FQNEAQ (reference sequence). The CDR3 coding sequence is TGTGCCAGCAGCCCCCCCGACAGGGAGTATTCACCCCTCCACTTT. Encoded protein: CASSPPDREYSPLHF.

This chain uses TRBV27 with TRBJ2-7; the match to TRBD2 covers 7 bases. This CDR3 has 14 amino acids. The V and J ends lost 3 bases and 6 bases, in that order; junction bases with no gene match: 8. Germline CDR1 and CDR2: MNHEY and SMNVEV (reference sequence). The CDR3 DNA sequence: TGTGCCAGCAGTTTCCAGCGGGGAGCTATCGAGCAGTACTTC. Translated, it gives CASSFQRGAIEQYF.

V usage is TRBV27 and J usage is TRBJ2-1; maybe TRBD2 (6 bases). Germline loops: CDR1 MNHEY, CDR2 SMNVEV (reference sequence). The V end lost 0 bases, the J end lost 5 bases, and 11 bases lay between the germline ends. The CDR3 totals 15 residues. CDR3 coding DNA: TGTGCCAGCAGTTTATCGGAGGGTAATCACAATGAGCAGTTCTTC. Its protein product is CASSLSEGNHNEQFF.

J is TRBJ2-2 and V is TRBV14; 10 bases line up with TRBD2. The CDR3 is made up of 16 amino acids. Germline V gene data show CDR1 as SGHDN and CDR2 as FVKESK. The V segment lost 3 bases and the J segment 3 bases; nucleotides outside the gene matches: 4. CDR3 loop: CASSHPSGSHTGELFF. The DNA for the CDR3 is TGTGCCAGCAGCCACCCTAGCGGGAGTCACACCGGGGAGCTGTTTTTT.

The J gene is TRBJ1-5, the V gene TRBV7-2; TRBD1 matches 7 bases. The CDR3 covers 18 residues. After removal of 2 bases from V and 3 bases from J, the junction contained 13 bases not matched to a gene. Germline V gene data show CDR1 as SGHTA and CDR2 as FQGNSA. In DNA, the CDR3 is TGTGCCAGCAGCTTAAGGGGACAGAGAGCCTCTTTCAATCAGCCCCAGCATTTT. Its protein product is CASSLRGQRASFNQPQHF.

The chain joins TRBV9 to TRBJ2-7, with a tentative D call TRBD1 (5 bases). Per germline, CDR1 SGDLS and CDR2 YYNGEE. V was pared by 0 bases and J by 4 bases, with 8 bases between. There are 13 residues in the CDR3. CDR3 sequence reads: CASSVDSGYEQYF. The CDR3 coding sequence is TGTGCCAGCAGCGTAGACTCAGGGTACGAGCAGTACTTC.

In its sample, this clone was seen once. The chain has TRBV3-1 (or the pseudogene TRBV3-2) and TRBJ1-3, with no clear D. V was trimmed by 3 bases and J by 0 bases, leaving 12 bases between them. The CDR3 has 16 residues. Germline V lookup: CDR1 LGHDT, CDR2 YNNKEL (reference sequence). The chain's CDR3 is CASSQDNGYSGNTIYF. The CDR3 DNA reads as TGTGCCAGCAGCCAGGATAACGGGTACTCTGGAAACACCATATATTTT.

The V gene is TRBV10-3, the J gene TRBJ1-1; TRBD1 aligns across 8 bases. Germline V gene lookup returns CDR1 ENHRY and CDR2 SYGVKD. CDR3 length: 14 amino acids. Trimming cost V 6 bases and J 2 bases; bases outside gene matches: 5. CDR3 nucleotides: TGTGCCATCAGGGAAGGGACAGGCAACACTGAAGCTTTCTTT. Translated, it gives CAIREGTGNTEAFF.

The V and J genes are TRBV4-2 and TRBJ2-7; perhaps TRBD2 as D (5 bases). The CDR3 spans 17 residues. Trimming shortened V by 0 bases and J by 0 bases, and 15 bases separated the two germline ends. The germline CDR1 and CDR2 sequences are LGHNA and YNFKEQ. DNA of the CDR3: TGTGCCAGCAGCCAAGATTGGGGAGCGGTCCTCTCCTACGAGCAGTACTTC. This gives the protein CASSQDWGAVLSYEQYF.

A remark on this clone: The sample contains more than one DNA sequence encoding this CDR3. The chain carries TRBV7-2 and TRBJ1-6; the match to TRBD1 covers 8 bases. The CDR3 sequence is 15 residues long. Germline CDR1 is SGHTA and CDR2 is FQGNSA. Trimming cost V 5 bases and J 7 bases; bases outside gene matches: 7. The CDR3 loop reads CASSPGQGRNSPLHF. The CDR3 DNA is TGTGCCAGCAGCCCTGGACAGGGTCGGAATTCACCCCTCCACTTT.

The J gene is TRBJ2-2, the V gene TRBV15; D is perhaps TRBD1 (6 bases). CDR3 length equals 15 residues. V was shortened by 3 bases and J by 6 bases, with 14 bases between the two germline ends. Germline CDR1 and CDR2: LNHNV and YYDKDF (reference sequence). CDR3 amino acids: CATSSRQVGPGELFF. CDR3 coding DNA: TGTGCCACCAGCAGTCGACAGGTGGGGCCCGGGGAGCTGTTTTTT.

The rearrangement uses TRBV24-1 and TRBJ2-2; 8 nucleotides agree with TRBD1. Trimming at V came to 2 bases and at J to 4 bases, leaving 5 bases not matched to a gene. Germline V gene data show CDR1 as KGHDR and CDR2 as SFDVKD. This CDR3 has 16 amino acids. For the CDR3, the DNA is TGTGCCACCAGTGATTCCGGACAGGGAGGCACCGGGGAGCTGTTTTTT. This sequence encodes CATSDSGQGGTGELFF.

A few counts support this clone. V gene TRBV7-9 combines with J gene TRBJ1-1, with D tentatively TRBD1 (6 bases). CDR3 length: 15 amino acids. V gave up 5 bases and J gave up 0 bases, with 13 bases separating them. CDR1 is SEHNR and CDR2 is FQNEAQ in the germline V gene (reference sequence). The CDR3 sequence is CASSGTGTMNTEAFF. The CDR3 DNA follows: TGTGCCAGCAGCGGAACAGGGACCATGAACACTGAAGCTTTCTTT.

The rearrangement links TRBV5-1 to TRBJ2-7, with a tentative D call TRBD2 (6 bases). The CDR3 is made up of 11 amino acids. V was cut by 4 bases and J by 6 bases, with 8 bases left in between. CDR1 SGHRS and CDR2 YFSETQ come from the germline V gene. For the CDR3, the DNA is TGCGCCAGCAGCGGGGACTCCGAGCAGTACTTC. It codes for CASSGDSEQYF.

The V gene is TRBV7-2, the J gene TRBJ2-2; 7 nucleotides match TRBD2. The CDR3 covers 16 residues. Looked up from germline, CDR1 is SGHTA and CDR2 is FQGNSA. The V gene end was trimmed by 1 base and the J gene end by 7 bases; junction bases not matched to a gene: 9. CDR3 coding DNA: TGTGCCAGCAGCTTAGTGCCCGGACTAGTGGTCGGGGAGCTGTTTTTT. Translated, it gives CASSLVPGLVVGELFF.

The gene calls are TRBV9 and TRBJ1-5; 9 bases are a match to TRBD1. Trimming removed 0 bases from V and 6 bases from J; junction bases left unmatched: 4. CDR1 and CDR2 (germline): SGDLS, YYNGEE. The CDR3 is 15 amino acids. DNA for the CDR3: TGTGCCAGCAGCGTAGACGACAGGGGGAGTCAGCCCCAGCATTTT. It codes for CASSVDDRGSQPQHF.

J is TRBJ2-1 and V is TRBV30; D may be TRBD2 (6 bases). The V end lost 4 bases, the J end lost 7 bases, and 17 bases lay between the germline ends. This CDR3 is 14 amino acids long. Germline CDR1 reads GTSNPN; CDR2 reads SVGIG (reference sequence). CDR3 protein: CAWNVLRAGNEQFF. CDR3 DNA: TGTGCCTGGAATGTTTTGCGGGCGGGAAATGAGCAGTTCTTC.

This clone was detected only a few times. The J gene is TRBJ1-5, the V gene TRBV19; D may be TRBD1 (6 bases). V was clipped by 5 bases and J by 0 bases, with 17 bases between them. Per germline, CDR1 LNHDA and CDR2 SQIVND (reference sequence). The CDR3 sequence is 17 residues long. The DNA of the CDR3 is TGTGCCAGTAGTCCCGCAGCGTACAGGGATAGCAATCAGCCCCAGCATTTT. This codes for CASSPAAYRDSNQPQHF.

In this sample, this clone turned up a few times. The chain couples TRBV30 to TRBJ1-2; possible D gene TRBD1, 6 bases. The germline gives CDR1 GTSNPN, CDR2 SVGIG (reference sequence). V was trimmed by 0 bases and J by 4 bases, leaving 18 bases between them. The CDR3 totals 16 residues. The chain's CDR3 is CAWSVLGPLGGYGYTF. The CDR3, as DNA: TGTGCCTGGAGTGTACTGGGACCCCTAGGGGGCTATGGCTACACCTTC.

The CDR3 spells CASSQGGGHGYTF. In DNA, the CDR3 is TGCGCCAGCAGCCAAGGCGGGGGGCATGGCTACACCTTC. The rearrangement links TRBV4-3 to TRBJ1-2; D might be TRBD1 (6 bases). Trimming removed 1 base from V and 6 bases from J, with 9 bases in between. This CDR3 is 13 amino acids long. The germline V gene encodes CDR1 LGHNA and CDR2 YSLEER.

This rearrangement joins TRBV10-3 to TRBJ1-1, with D possibly TRBD1 on 5 matching bases. Trimming took off 0 bases at V and 0 bases at J, with 11 bases between the two ends. Germline V gives CDR1 ENHRY, CDR2 SYGVKD. There are 16 residues in the CDR3. CDR3 region: CAISESPGQLNTEAFF. The CDR3 DNA sequence: TGTGCCATCAGTGAGTCCCCTGGACAATTGAACACTGAAGCTTTCTTT.

The gene calls are TRBV7-2 and TRBJ2-3; no clear D. This CDR3 has 13 residues. V shed 5 bases and J shed 10 bases, with 16 bases lying between them. The germline gives CDR1 SGHTA, CDR2 FQGNSA. As DNA, the CDR3 is TGTGCCAGCAGCGCCGAGGTTATGGATGCGCAGTATTTT. Translated, it gives CASSAEVMDAQYF. The variable domain in full, with the rest retrieved from reference TRBV7-2 and TRBJ2-3, is GAGVSQSPSNKVTEKGKDVELRCDPISGHTALYWYRQSLGQGLEFLIYFQGNSAPDKSGLPSDRFSAERTGGSVSTLTIQRTQQEDSAVYLCASSAEVMDAQYFGPGTRLTVL.

This clone was picked up one time. The chain recombines TRBV6-5 with TRBJ2-7; D is perhaps TRBD1 (6 bases). The germline CDR1 and CDR2 sequences are MNHEY and SVGAGI. This CDR3 has 13 amino acids. V was shortened by 7 bases and J by 2 bases, with 12 bases between the two germline ends. The CDR3 nucleotides read TGTGCCAGCACCGAGGGGGAAGCCTACGAGCAGTACTTC. Amino acid sequence: CASTEGEAYEQYF.

This chain joins TRBV6-5 and TRBJ2-5; tentative D call: TRBD2 (5 bases). CDR1 MNHEY and CDR2 SVGAGI come from the germline V gene. V lost 6 bases and J lost 1, with 12 bases in between. This CDR3 is built from 14 residues. CDR3 nucleotide sequence: TGTGCCAGCAGCCGGGGAACGGGCCAAGAGACCCAGTACTTC. Amino acids: CASSRGTGQETQYF.

This clone turned up a few times. This chain links TRBV3-1 (or the pseudogene TRBV3-2) with TRBJ2-7, with no clear D. This CDR3 spans 13 amino acids. The V and J ends lost 1 base and 3 bases respectively, with 7 bases between them. The germline CDR1 and CDR2 sequences are LGHDT and YNNKEL (reference sequence). In DNA, the CDR3 is TGTGCCAGCAGCCAAGGGCACATCTACGAGCAGTACTTC. Translation: CASSQGHIYEQYF.